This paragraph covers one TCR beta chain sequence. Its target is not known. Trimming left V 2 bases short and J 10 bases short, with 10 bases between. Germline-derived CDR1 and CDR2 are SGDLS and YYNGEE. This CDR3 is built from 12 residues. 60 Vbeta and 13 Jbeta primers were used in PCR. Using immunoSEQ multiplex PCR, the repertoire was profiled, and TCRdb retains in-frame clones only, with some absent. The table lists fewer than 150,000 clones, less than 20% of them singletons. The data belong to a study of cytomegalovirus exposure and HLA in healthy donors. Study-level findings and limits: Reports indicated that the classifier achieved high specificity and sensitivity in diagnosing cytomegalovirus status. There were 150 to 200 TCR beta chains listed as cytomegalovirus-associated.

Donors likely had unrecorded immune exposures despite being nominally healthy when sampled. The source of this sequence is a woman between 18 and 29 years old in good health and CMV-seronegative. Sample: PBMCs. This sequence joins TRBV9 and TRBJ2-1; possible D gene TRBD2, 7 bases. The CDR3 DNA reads TGTGCCAGCAGCGTCGGGGGGCCCGAGCAGTTCTTC. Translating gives CASSVGGPEQFF.